This is a list of T cell receptor beta chains from one sample in a study of T cell responses to AZD1222 COVID-19 vaccine. Measured with immunoSEQ multiplex PCR; TCRdb has only the in-frame clones, and not every one. The table has roughly 140,000 clones, about nine tenths seen once. Sequenced here: peripheral blood, sampled on day 0 of AZD1222 vaccination. The origin of the receptors is an adult in good health. Both conserved end residues are part of each CDR3.

j_gene | v_gene | CDR3aa
TRBJ2-1 | TRBV11-1 | CASRSGYNEQFF
TRBJ2-1 | TRBV5-1 | CASSSLAGTYNEQFF
TRBJ2-2 | TRBV28 | CASSFDRANTGELFF
TRBJ2-5 | TRBV6-5 | CATNGADRPQETQYF
TRBJ2-2 | TRBV19 | CASSMTTTNTGELFF
TRBJ1-5 | TRBV19 | CASSPSLGGQPQHF
TRBJ1-1 | TRBV7-2 | CASSLQANTEAFF
TRBJ2-2 | TRBV27 | CASSFTFHTGRVGELFF
TRBJ1-2 | TRBV7-9 | CASSLGQGGGYTF
TRBJ2-7 | TRBV18 | CASSRGLDRGDYEQYF
TRBJ2-1 | TRBV9 | CASSVEGGGSYNEQFF
TRBJ2-7 | TRBV7-2 | CASSLEWDRSGREQYF
TRBJ2-5 | TRBV4-1 | CASSRGTEETQYF
TRBJ1-6 | TRBV4-3 | CASSQDFTGAGSPLHF
TRBJ1-1 | TRBV18 | CASSQGANTEAFF
TRBJ2-5 | TRBV2 | CASMGQNQETQYF
TRBJ1-1 | TRBV5-1 | CASSRDKNTEAFF
TRBJ2-2 | TRBV3-1/TRBV3-2 | CASSQEGDTGELFF
TRBJ2-2 | TRBV6-1 | CASSESQGRGELFF
TRBJ2-7 | TRBV5-4 | CASSFKGGTYEQYF
TRBJ2-5 | TRBV11-3 | CASSSDGDEETQYF
TRBJ2-7 | TRBV14 | CASSQLKDTQNYEQYF
TRBJ2-3 | TRBV20-1 | CSASQGDTQYF
TRBJ1-1 | TRBV9 | CASSVRANTEAFF
TRBJ2-6 | TRBV11-2 | CASSYRGGSGANVLTF
TRBJ1-1 | TRBV7-2 | CASSTYRKMNTEAFF
TRBJ1-4 | TRBV10-3 | CATTGGEKLFF
TRBJ1-2 | TRBV7-9 | CASKSTNYGYTF
TRBJ2-7 | TRBV3-1/TRBV3-2 | CASSRGTTYEQYF
TRBJ1-4 | TRBV7-9 | CASSPGQRNEKLFF
TRBJ2-1 | TRBV7-9 | CASSSPRGKVGNEQFF
TRBJ2-7 | TRBV19 | CASSINGKAYEQYF
TRBJ2-1 | TRBV29-1 | CSVEDHGSYNEQFF
TRBJ1-6 | TRBV27 | CASSIGQGFRSPLHF
TRBJ2-3 | TRBV6-2/TRBV6-3 | CASSLQIDTQYF
TRBJ2-1 | TRBV6-2/TRBV6-3 | CASSYPGRNEQFF